This entry is about one T cell receptor (beta chain). Looked up from germline, CDR1 is SGHTA and CDR2 is FQGNSA. The CDR3 is made up of 14 amino acids. The data originate from a study of monozygotic twins with inflammatory bowel disease. TCRdb re-called the 5' RACE reads and shows each CDR3 protein once, DNA omitted. Its table records approximately 300,000 distinct CDR3 sequences. The clonotype comes from a human donor with ulcerative colitis or Crohn's disease, or a healthy co-twin of an affected twin (not recorded which). The V call is TRBV7-2, the J call TRBJ2-3; TCRdb's D gene call, TRBD1, goes unchecked for lack of DNA. Sequenced sample: blood. Here the CDR3 reads CASSLGSRLDTQYF.